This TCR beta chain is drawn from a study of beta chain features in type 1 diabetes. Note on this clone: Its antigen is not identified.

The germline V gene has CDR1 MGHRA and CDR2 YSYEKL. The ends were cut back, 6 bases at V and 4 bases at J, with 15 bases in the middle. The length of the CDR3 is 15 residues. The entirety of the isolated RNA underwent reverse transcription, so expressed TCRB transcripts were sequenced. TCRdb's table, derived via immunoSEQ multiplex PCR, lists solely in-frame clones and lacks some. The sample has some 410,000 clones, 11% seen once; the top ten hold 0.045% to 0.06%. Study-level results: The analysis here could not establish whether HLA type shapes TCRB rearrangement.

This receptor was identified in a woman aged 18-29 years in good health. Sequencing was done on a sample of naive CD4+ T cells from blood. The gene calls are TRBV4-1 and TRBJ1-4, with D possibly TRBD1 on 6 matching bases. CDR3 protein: CASRGQTGRNEKLFF. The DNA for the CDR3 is TGCGCCAGCAGGGGTCAGACAGGACGTAATGAAAAACTGTTTTTT.